This T cell receptor (beta chain) comes out of a study of graft-versus-host responses after intestinal transplantation. Findings and caveats of the study: Marrow from the recipient contained GvH clones, some of which had appeared first in ileum or blood.

A note on this clone: Its target is unknown. The junction departs from the called germline gene at one end, perhaps through a read error. Other DNA sequences in this sample translate to the same CDR3.

Generated by immunoSEQ multiplex PCR, the TCRdb table keeps only in-frame clones and is missing some. The profile covers about 7,700 clones, with approximately 97% appearing a single time and 0.2% to 0.3% taken by the ten largest. CDR3 size: 15 residues. CDR1 and CDR2 (germline): SEHNR, FQNEAQ (reference sequence). The chain recombines TRBV7-9 with TRBJ1-5; perhaps TRBD1 as D (6 bases). The sequence derives from a human patient who received an intestinal transplant, so some T cells may come from the graft donor. The sample here was PBMCs, taken 23 days after intestinal transplant. The CDR3 loop reads CASSFETGDNQPQHF. The CDR3 DNA follows: TGTGCCAGTAGCTTCGAGACAGGAGATAATCAGCCCCAGCATTTT.